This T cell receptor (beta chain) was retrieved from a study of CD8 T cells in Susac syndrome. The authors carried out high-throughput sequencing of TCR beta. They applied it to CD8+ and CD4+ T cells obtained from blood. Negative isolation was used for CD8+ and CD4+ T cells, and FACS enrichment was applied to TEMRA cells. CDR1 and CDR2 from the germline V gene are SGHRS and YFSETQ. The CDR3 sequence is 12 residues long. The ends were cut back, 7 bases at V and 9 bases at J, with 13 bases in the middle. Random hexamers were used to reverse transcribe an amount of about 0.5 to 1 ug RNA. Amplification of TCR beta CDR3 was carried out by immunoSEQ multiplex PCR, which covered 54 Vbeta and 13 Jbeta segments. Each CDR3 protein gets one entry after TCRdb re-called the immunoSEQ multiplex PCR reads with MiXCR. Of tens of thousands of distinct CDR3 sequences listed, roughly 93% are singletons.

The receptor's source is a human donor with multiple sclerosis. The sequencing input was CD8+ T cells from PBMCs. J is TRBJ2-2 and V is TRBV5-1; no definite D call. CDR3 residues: CASATIYRELFF. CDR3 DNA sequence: TGCGCCAGCGCAACCATCTACCGGGAGCTGTTTTTT.